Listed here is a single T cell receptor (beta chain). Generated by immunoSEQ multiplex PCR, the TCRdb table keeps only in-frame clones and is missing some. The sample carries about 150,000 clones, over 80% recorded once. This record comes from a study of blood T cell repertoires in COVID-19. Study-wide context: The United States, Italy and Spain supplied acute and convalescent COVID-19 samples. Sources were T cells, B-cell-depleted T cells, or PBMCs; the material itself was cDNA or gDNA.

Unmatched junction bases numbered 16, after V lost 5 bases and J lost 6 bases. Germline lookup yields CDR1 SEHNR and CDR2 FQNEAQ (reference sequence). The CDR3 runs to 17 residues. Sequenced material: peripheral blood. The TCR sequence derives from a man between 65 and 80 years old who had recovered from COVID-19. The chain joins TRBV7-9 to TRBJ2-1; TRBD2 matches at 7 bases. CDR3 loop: CASSPAGTTRRGNEQFF. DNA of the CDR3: TGTGCCAGCAGCCCGGCCGGGACTACCCGGAGGGGCAATGAGCAGTTCTTC.